One T cell receptor (beta chain) is described in this entry. What it recognizes is unknown. The data are from a study of cytomegalovirus exposure and HLA in healthy donors. Study-wide context: Early released data comprised 75 million to 100 million unique TCRs from HLA-typed donors.

Findings of the study overall: Among TCR beta chains, those listed as cytomegalovirus-associated numbered fewer than 200. Segments of the TCR beta V type were, in most cases, productive about 87% or about 30% of the time in an earlier analysis. The classifier reportedly diagnosed cytomegalovirus status with high sensitivity and specificity.

CDR3 length: 14 amino acids. Germline V gene lookup returns CDR1 SGHNT and CDR2 YENEEA. With V trimmed by 6 bases and J by 9 bases, 3 bases remained unmatched. PCR primers comprised 60 Vbeta and 13 Jbeta primers. The assay was immunoSEQ multiplex PCR, and TCRdb's table has in-frame clones only and misses some. The sample has about 150,000 clones; 77% are singletons. This clonotype was sampled from a male donor in good health and CMV-seronegative. The sequenced sample was PBMCs. The rearrangement joins TRBV11-3 to TRBJ2-1, with 15 bases identical to TRBD2. In nucleotides, the CDR3 is TGTGCCAGCAGTCCGGGACTAGCGGGAGGTGAGCAGTTCTTC. Translating gives CASSPGLAGGEQFF.